This T cell receptor (beta chain) was documented in a study of technical replicates of blood from several donors. Sequencing was performed with immunoSEQ multiplex PCR; in TCRdb, only in-frame clones are kept and a portion is missing. The table lists approximately 58,000 clones, about 86% of them singletons. The TCR was taken from a human donor in good health. Some clones in this sample may be carry-over from other donors' samples. Sequencing was carried out using PBMCs.

CDR3 sequence reads: CASRWGRTEAFF. The CDR3, as DNA: TGTGCCAGCAGGTGGGGGAGGACTGAAGCTTTCTTT. This chain connects TRBV2 to TRBJ1-1; D may be TRBD1 (5 bases). V lost 6 bases and J 5 bases, leaving 10 bases between the germline ends. The CDR3 spans 12 residues. The V gene's germline CDR1 is SNHLY and CDR2 FYNNEI.